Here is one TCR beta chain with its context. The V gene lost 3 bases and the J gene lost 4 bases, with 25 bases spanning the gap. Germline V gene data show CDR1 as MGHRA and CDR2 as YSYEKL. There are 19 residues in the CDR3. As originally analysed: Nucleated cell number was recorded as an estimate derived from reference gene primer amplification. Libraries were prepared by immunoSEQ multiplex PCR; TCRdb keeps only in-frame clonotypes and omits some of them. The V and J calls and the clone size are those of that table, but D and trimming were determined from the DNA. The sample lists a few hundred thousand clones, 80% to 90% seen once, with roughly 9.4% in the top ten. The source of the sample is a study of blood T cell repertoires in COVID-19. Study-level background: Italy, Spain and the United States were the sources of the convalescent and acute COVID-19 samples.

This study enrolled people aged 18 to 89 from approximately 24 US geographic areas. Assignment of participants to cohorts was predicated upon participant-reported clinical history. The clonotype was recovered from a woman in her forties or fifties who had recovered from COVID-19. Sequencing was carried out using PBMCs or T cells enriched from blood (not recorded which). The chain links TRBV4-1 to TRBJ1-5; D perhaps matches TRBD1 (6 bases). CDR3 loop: CASSHVGRTGPQGNQPQHF. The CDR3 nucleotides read TGCGCCAGCAGCCACGTGGGTAGAACCGGGCCCCAGGGGAATCAGCCCCAGCATTTT.